This record looks at one TCR beta chain sequence and its context. Its antigen is unknown. The same CDR3 also results from other DNA sequences found in this sample. Generated by immunoSEQ multiplex PCR, the TCRdb table keeps only in-frame clones and is missing some. The sample records about 1.5 million clones, 95% to 99% being singletons. This entry comes from a study of shared clonotypes between healthy human individuals. Study-level information: Each donor's CD8 memory used one plate, CD8 naive two, each CD4 subset three. General study findings and limits: A reduction in generation probabilities was seen for non-shared clonotypes relative to those shared by all four donors. In having few donors, the study represented limited genetic and exposure-history diversity.

The specimen was naive CD4+ T cells sorted from blood. Subset of the sample: CD45RA+ positively selected. The TCR originated in a man aged 30 to 39 in good health.

CDR3 coding DNA: TGTGCCAGCAGCCCCGATACGCAGTATTTT. Its protein is CASSPDTQYF. V gene TRBV7-9 combines with J gene TRBJ2-3; D is uncertain. Trimming pared 5 bases from V and 6 bases from J, leaving 3 bases between. Germline CDR1 reads SEHNR; CDR2 reads FQNEAQ (reference sequence). The CDR3 has 10 amino acids.